This record looks at one T cell receptor (beta chain) sequence and its context. What it binds is not known. Sequencing used immunoSEQ multiplex PCR; TCRdb keeps in-frame clones, though not all of them. The sample yields 200,000 to 300,000 clones, 80% to 95% seen once. The source of the sample is a study of T cell responses to AZD1222 COVID-19 vaccine. Study at large: Pooled samples include second doses given at about 4 or 12 weeks.

Study results and limitations: Repertoire collection took place solely once the T cell response had peaked. CD4 TCRs associated with vaccination spanned spike, dominating at 160-218 and 743-854. Reportedly, close to half of spike-specific TCRs are directed against unmutated variant regions.

Trimming left V 2 bases short and J 2 bases short, with 13 bases between. The CDR3 runs to 15 residues. Germline V lookup: CDR1 LGHNT, CDR2 FRNRAP. This material consisted of peripheral blood, taken on day 0 of AZD1222 vaccination. The sequence was obtained from an adult in good health. The chain joins TRBV12-5 to TRBJ2-7, with a possible D match to TRBD2 (5 bases). The CDR3, as DNA: TGTGCTAGTGGTTTGCCCCGAGGGCCCACCTACGAGCAGTACTTC. This translates into CASGLPRGPTYEQYF.